This T cell receptor (beta chain) was sequenced for a study of cytomegalovirus exposure and HLA in healthy donors. Study-level information: Earlier sequencing of 150 million to 200 million T cells yielded 100 million to 140 million unique TCR beta sequences. Study outcomes and limitations: The authors enumerated 164 TCR beta chains as linked to cytomegalovirus. TCR beta V segments were, for the most part, productive about 87% or about 30% of the time in an earlier analysis.

CDR1 SGHVS and CDR2 FNYEAQ come from the germline V gene. The junction had 6 bases not matched to a gene; V was cut back by 4 bases and J by 7 bases. The CDR3 runs 14 residues. With 60 Vbeta and 13 Jbeta primers, the PCR was carried out. The protocol was immunoSEQ multiplex PCR, while the TCRdb copy is restricted to in-frame clones and leaves out a portion. The data hold 120,000 to 150,000 clones, with roughly 80% observed a single time. While unrecorded immune exposures were likely, the donors were nominally healthy when sampled. For this clone: The antigen is undetermined.

Specimen: PBMCs. The chain is built from TRBV7-6 and TRBJ2-1; 8 bases agree with TRBD1. The source of this sequence is a woman between 45 and 65 years old in good health and CMV-seronegative. Here the CDR3 DNA reads TGTGCCAGCAGCTCTCGACAGGGGCCGAATGAGCAGTTCTTC. Its translation: CASSSRQGPNEQFF.